Described below is a single T cell receptor (beta chain) sequence and its context. This entry belongs to a study of blood T cell repertoires in COVID-19. Across the whole study: In each case, the material was cDNA or gDNA derived from T cells, B-cell-depleted T cells, or PBMCs.

This CDR3 has 19 residues. Trimming at V came to 1 base and at J to 5 bases, leaving 13 bases not matched to a gene. Germline-derived CDR1 and CDR2 are SGHDT and YYEEEE. Libraries were prepared by immunoSEQ multiplex PCR; TCRdb keeps only in-frame clonotypes and omits some of them. This table holds some 31,000 clones, over 90% found once. The V call is TRBV5-6, the J call TRBJ2-2; TRBD2 matches at 11 bases. The receptor was derived from a human donor in a cohort sampled during active COVID-19. Sequencing was performed on peripheral blood. The CDR3 spells CASSLSPSGRKVGTGELFF. In nucleotides, the CDR3 is TGTGCCAGCAGCTTGAGTCCTAGCGGGAGGAAGGTGGGGACCGGGGAGCTGTTTTTT.